Following are 25 T cell receptor beta chains from one sample sequenced in a study of cytomegalovirus exposure and HLA in healthy donors. 60 Vbeta and 13 Jbeta primers were used in PCR. Measured with immunoSEQ multiplex PCR; TCRdb has only the in-frame clones, and not every one. This table holds around 150,000 clones, about 85% found once. Sequencing was done on a sample of PBMCs. Receptors were obtained from a human donor in good health.

J is TRBJ2-5 and V is TRBV4-1, with 9 bases identical to TRBD2. J gave up 4 bases and V 1 base, and 4 bases lay outside the gene matches. CDR1 is MGHRA, CDR2 YSYEKL, per germline. The CDR3 is 15 amino acids. CDR3 in amino acids: CASSQVLAGRETQYF. The DNA for the CDR3 is TGCGCCAGCAGCCAAGTTCTAGCGGGAAGAGAGACCCAGTACTTC.

CDR3 in DNA: TGCGCCAGCAGCTTGGAATGGGGGGGGGTGAACACTGAAGCTTTCTTT. Protein sequence: CASSLEWGGVNTEAFF. The chain employs TRBV5-1 and TRBJ1-1; D is possibly TRBD1 (5 bases). Germline assignment: CDR1 SGHRS and CDR2 YFSETQ. There are 16 residues in the CDR3. Trimming removed 0 bases at V and 0 bases at J, with 12 bases between.

This chain joins TRBV5-1 and TRBJ1-1; no definite D call. CDR1 SGHRS and CDR2 YFSETQ come from the germline V gene. CDR3 length: 16 residues. V lost 0 bases, J lost 3 bases, and 15 bases lay in between. The CDR3 reads CASSLDALTTDTEAFF. CDR3 nucleotides: TGCGCCAGCAGCTTGGACGCCCTCACTACGGACACTGAAGCTTTCTTT.

The gene calls are TRBV19 and TRBJ2-6; D is perhaps TRBD2 (6 bases). V lost 3 bases, J lost 0 bases, and 9 bases lay in between. This CDR3 is built from 16 residues. Germline V gene data show CDR1 as LNHDA and CDR2 as SQIVND (reference sequence). This CDR3 reads CASSIREFSGANVLTF. CDR3 coding DNA: TGTGCCAGTAGTATCCGGGAGTTCTCTGGGGCCAACGTCCTGACTTTC. Together with reference TRBV19 and TRBJ2-6, the CDR3 gives the full variable domain: DGGITQSPKYLFRKEGQNVTLSCEQNLNHDAMYWYRQDPGQGLRLIYYSQIVNDFQKGDIAEGYSVSREKKESFPLTVTSAQKNPTAFYLCASSIREFSGANVLTFGAGSRLTVL.

The rearrangement joins TRBV9 to TRBJ1-5; TRBD1 might be the D (5 bases). Trimming removed 3 bases from V and 6 bases from J, with 10 bases in between. The CDR3 totals 13 residues. Germline V gives CDR1 SGDLS, CDR2 YYNGEE. The CDR3 spells CASSAGFGQPQHF. CDR3 bases: TGTGCCAGCAGCGCAGGGTTTGGTCAGCCCCAGCATTTT. The full variable domain, its missing parts supplied by reference TRBV9 and TRBJ1-5, is DSGVTQTPKHLITATGQRVTLRCSPRSGDLSVYWYQQSLDQGLQFLIQYYNGEERAKGNILERFSAQQFPDLHSELNLSSLELGDSALYFCASSAGFGQPQHFGDGTRLSIL.

The gene calls are TRBV5-4 and TRBJ2-1; 7 nucleotides line up with TRBD1. CDR1 and CDR2 from the germline V gene are SGHNT and YYREEE (reference sequence). The ends lost 0 bases at V and 9 bases at J; junction bases unmatched: 12. The CDR3 runs 16 residues. The CDR3 sequence: CASSLDRDSTVGEQFF. The CDR3 coding sequence is TGTGCCAGCAGCTTGGATCGGGACAGTACAGTCGGTGAGCAGTTCTTC.

The chain recombines TRBV4-2 with TRBJ1-6; 8 nucleotides agree with TRBD1. Germline lookup yields CDR1 LGHNA and CDR2 YNFKEQ. V shed 4 bases, J shed 10 bases, and the junction held 15 bases outside the gene matches. This CDR3 spans 17 amino acids. The CDR3: CASSPGQGSERYSPLHF. The DNA for the CDR3 is TGTGCCAGCAGCCCCGGACAGGGTTCGGAACGGTACTCACCCCTCCACTTT.

The J gene is TRBJ2-2, the V gene TRBV2, with 7 bases aligning to TRBD2. Trimming at V came to 5 bases and at J to 0 bases, leaving 6 bases not matched to a gene. The CDR3 is 16 residues long. Germline values: CDR1 SNHLY, CDR2 FYNNEI. CDR3 region: CASSRTSPANTGELFF. CDR3 nucleotides: TGTGCCAGCAGTCGGACTAGTCCGGCGAACACCGGGGAGCTGTTTTTT.

The chain is built from TRBV9 and TRBJ2-3; 8 positions agree with TRBD2. CDR3 size: 16 residues. The V gene end was trimmed by 4 bases and the J gene end by 1 base; junction bases not matched to a gene: 8. The germline gives CDR1 SGDLS, CDR2 YYNGEE. The CDR3 protein is CASSSRVTSGTDTQYF. The CDR3 nucleotides are TGTGCCAGCAGCTCCCGTGTGACTAGCGGCACAGATACGCAGTATTTT.

V gene TRBV9 combines with J gene TRBJ2-2; a weak D match, TRBD1 (5 bases). The germline CDR1 and CDR2 sequences are SGDLS and YYNGEE. Trimming pared 0 bases from V and 7 bases from J, leaving 10 bases between. The CDR3 totals 14 residues. The CDR3 sequence is CASSVVQGGGELFF. The DNA for the CDR3 is TGTGCCAGCAGCGTAGTTCAGGGTGGCGGGGAGCTGTTTTTT.

This clone turned up a few times. The genes are TRBV7-9 and TRBJ2-1; D might be TRBD2 (5 bases). Germline V gene data show CDR1 as SEHNR and CDR2 as FQNEAQ (reference sequence). The V end was cut by 4 bases, the J end by 14 bases, with 12 bases between. The CDR3 length is 11 residues. CDR3 in DNA: TGTGCCAGCAGCTCTCTAAGGGAGAAGTTCTTC. It codes for CASSSLREKFF.

The CDR3 DNA is TGTGCCAGCAGCGCTCTTTCCGGGGCCAACGTCCTGACTTTC. Translated, it gives CASSALSGANVLTF. The J gene is TRBJ2-6, the V gene TRBV9, with unresolved D. V lost 3 bases and J lost 4, with 8 bases in between. CDR1 is SGDLS and CDR2 is YYNGEE in the germline V gene. This CDR3 comprises 14 residues.

This chain connects TRBV9 to TRBJ1-3; 7 bases match TRBD1. This CDR3 spans 18 amino acids. The V gene's germline CDR1 is SGDLS and CDR2 YYNGEE. J lost 0 bases, V lost 4 bases, and 13 bases had no gene match. The CDR3 DNA reads TGTGCCAGCAGCACGAATTCGGACAGGCCCGGCTCTGGAAACACCATATATTTT. This codes for CASSTNSDRPGSGNTIYF.

For the CDR3, the DNA is TGTGCCAGCAGCCGGGCGACTAGCGGGTACAATGAGCAGTTCTTC. Translated, it gives CASSRATSGYNEQFF. V and J are TRBV4-2 and TRBJ2-1, with 10 bases fitting TRBD2. The CDR3 totals 15 residues. The germline CDR1 and CDR2 sequences are LGHNA and YNFKEQ. Unmatched junction bases numbered 4, after V lost 4 bases and J lost 4 bases.

The rearrangement uses TRBV29-1 and TRBJ1-2; 8 bases agree with TRBD1. Unmatched junction bases numbered 5, after V lost 3 bases and J lost 5 bases. In germline, CDR1 is SQVTM, CDR2 ANQGSEA. This CDR3 has 13 residues. DNA of the CDR3: TGCAGCGTTGAGGCCAGGGGGCTGTATGGCTACACCTTC. Residues: CSVEARGLYGYTF. Complete variable domain (other parts from reference TRBV29-1 and TRBJ1-2): SAVISQKPSRDICQRGTSLTIQCQVDSQVTMMFWYRQQPGQSLTLIATANQGSEATYESGFVIDKFPISRPNLTFSTLTVSNMSPEDSSIYLCSVEARGLYGYTFGSGTRLTVV.

This chain uses TRBV7-2 with TRBJ1-2, with a weak D call TRBD1 (6 bases). The germline V gene has CDR1 SGHTA and CDR2 FQGNSA. The CDR3 sequence is 12 residues long. Trimming shortened V by 4 bases and J by 8 bases, and 11 bases separated the two germline ends. The CDR3 reads CASSSDSQGYTF. CDR3 sequence (DNA): TGTGCCAGCAGCTCGGACAGTCAAGGCTACACCTTC. Full variable domain (missing parts from reference TRBV7-2 and TRBJ1-2): GAGVSQSPSNKVTEKGKDVELRCDPISGHTALYWYRQSLGQGLEFLIYFQGNSAPDKSGLPSDRFSAERTGGSVSTLTIQRTQQEDSAVYLCASSSDSQGYTFGSGTRLTVV.

This chain links TRBV7-9 with TRBJ2-2; 11 bases are a match to TRBD1. Trimming at V came to 4 bases and at J to 5 bases, leaving 6 bases not matched to a gene. The germline V gene has CDR1 SEHNR and CDR2 FQNEAQ (reference sequence). The CDR3 runs 16 residues. The CDR3 loop is CASSYRDRGLTGELFF. CDR3 nucleotides: TGTGCCAGCAGCTACCGGGACAGGGGGTTAACCGGGGAGCTGTTTTTT.

The CDR3 is CASSLGLAGDEQYF. DNA of the CDR3: TGTGCCAGCAGCTTAGGCCTAGCGGGAGACGAGCAGTACTTC. This chain connects TRBV7-9 to TRBJ2-7, with 10 bases aligning to TRBD2. This CDR3 comprises 14 residues. In germline, CDR1 is SEHNR, CDR2 FQNEAQ (reference sequence). J gave up 5 bases and V 1 base, and 2 bases lay outside the gene matches. Full variable domain (remainder filled in from reference TRBV7-9 and TRBJ2-7): DTGVSQNPRHKITKRGQNVTFRCDPISEHNRLYWYRQTLGQGPEFLTYFQNEAQLEKSRLLSDRFSAERPKGSFSTLEIQRTEQGDSAMYLCASSLGLAGDEQYFGPGTRLTVT.

V gene TRBV5-6 combines with J gene TRBJ2-7; 8 bases are a match to TRBD1. CDR3 length equals 17 residues. CDR1 is SGHDT, CDR2 YYEEEE, per germline. V shed 2 bases, J shed 2 bases, and the junction held 12 bases outside the gene matches. Here the CDR3 DNA reads TGTGCCAGCAGCTTACTACCGGACCAGGGGGCTACCTACGAGCAGTACTTC. Residues: CASSLLPDQGATYEQYF.

V gene TRBV11-2 combines with J gene TRBJ2-5; D is unresolved. Germline CDR1 is SGHAT and CDR2 is FQNNGV. V dropped 2 bases and J dropped 2 bases, with 12 bases sitting between them. The CDR3 is 15 amino acids. The CDR3 loop is CASSLISTPQETQYF. The CDR3 DNA follows: TGTGCCAGCAGCTTAATCAGTACACCTCAAGAGACCCAGTACTTC.

J is TRBJ1-5 and V is TRBV5-6; weak D call: TRBD1 (5 bases). The germline V gene has CDR1 SGHDT and CDR2 YYEEEE. This CDR3 is 15 amino acids long. With 0 bases removed from V and 7 bases from J, the gap between germline ends came to 14 bases. The CDR3 loop reads CASSLGSQGGQPQHF. The CDR3 DNA is TGTGCCAGCAGCTTGGGGTCGCAGGGCGGACAGCCCCAGCATTTT.

The V call is TRBV10-3, the J call TRBJ1-4; D gene uncertain. V was clipped by 4 bases and J by 6 bases, with 12 bases between them. The V gene's germline CDR1 is ENHRY and CDR2 SYGVKD. The CDR3 runs to 14 residues. The CDR3 loop is CAISGSRTDEKLFF. The CDR3 DNA follows: TGTGCCATCAGTGGTTCGAGGACTGATGAAAAACTGTTTTTT.

V usage is TRBV5-6 and J usage is TRBJ2-1; 7 bases fit TRBD1. The germline V gene encodes CDR1 SGHDT and CDR2 YYEEEE. V lost 3 bases, J lost 5 bases, and 8 bases stayed unmatched. This CDR3 has 15 amino acids. CDR3 in DNA: TGTGCCAGCAGCTCACCCGCCAGGGGGAACAATGAGCAGTTCTTC. Protein product: CASSSPARGNNEQFF.

This clone turned up a few times. The V call is TRBV5-8, the J call TRBJ1-1; weak D call: TRBD1 (5 bases). From germline, CDR1 is SGHTS and CDR2 YDEGEE. Trimming cost V 2 bases and J 4 bases, with 9 bases left between them. The CDR3 totals 13 residues. The chain's CDR3 is CASSFFGGTEAFF. CDR3 nucleotides: TGTGCCAGCAGCTTTTTCGGGGGCACTGAAGCTTTCTTT.

V and J are TRBV11-2 and TRBJ2-3, with 12 bases that match TRBD2. This CDR3 is 17 amino acids long. The V segment lost 5 bases and the J segment 4 bases; nucleotides outside the gene matches: 10. Germline V gene lookup returns CDR1 SGHAT and CDR2 FQNNGV. The CDR3 nucleotides read TGTGCCAGCAGCCCCCGGGGGGCTAGCGGGGGGGCAGATACGCAGTATTTT. It is translated as CASSPRGASGGADTQYF.